Shown below are 14 T cell receptor beta chains from a single sample sequenced in a study of blood T cell repertoires in COVID-19. The protocol was immunoSEQ multiplex PCR, while the TCRdb copy is restricted to in-frame clones and leaves out a portion. The profile shows about 200,000 clones, about 86% of them singletons. The specimen sequenced was PBMCs or T cells enriched from blood (not recorded which). These TCRs come from a woman in her 30s who had been exposed to COVID-19.

This clone was counted at least ten times. The chain is built from TRBV24-1 and TRBJ1-2; 9 bases line up with TRBD1. Germline V gene sequence: CDR1 KGHDR, CDR2 SFDVKD. V trimming: 3 bases; J trimming: 7 bases; junction bases outside the gene matches: 11. The CDR3 sequence is 16 residues long. Here the CDR3 reads CATSDGRDRVHGGYTF. In DNA, the CDR3 is TGTGCCACCAGTGATGGCCGGGACAGGGTACATGGTGGCTACACCTTC.

The J gene is TRBJ1-5, the V gene TRBV19; 7 bases are a match to TRBD1. The CDR3 sequence is 13 residues long. Losses at the gene ends were 8 bases for V and 6 bases for J; bases not matched to a gene: 7. Germline lookup yields CDR1 LNHDA and CDR2 SQIVND (reference sequence). This chain's CDR3 is CASHRGVSQPQHF. CDR3 nucleotide sequence: TGTGCCAGTCACAGGGGTGTAAGTCAGCCCCAGCATTTT.

A few counts support this clone. V and J are TRBV4-2 and TRBJ1-6; 8 bases are a match to TRBD1. Germline V lookup: CDR1 LGHNA, CDR2 YNFKEQ. The J segment lost 9 bases and the V segment lost 4 bases, leaving 5 bases of the junction unmatched. The CDR3 is made up of 14 amino acids. CDR3 protein: CASSRDRGVSPLHF. CDR3 in DNA: TGTGCCAGCAGCCGAGACAGGGGAGTTTCACCCCTCCACTTT.

This clone occurred once. This chain connects TRBV10-1 to TRBJ2-3, with 9 bases fitting TRBD2. V trimming: 0 bases; J trimming: 2 bases; junction bases outside the gene matches: 3. Germline loops: CDR1 WNHNN, CDR2 SYGVQD (reference sequence). This CDR3 spans 16 amino acids. In nucleotides, the CDR3 is TGCGCCAGCAGTGAGTCAGCGGGGGGAACCACAGATACGCAGTATTTT. This encodes CASSESAGGTTDTQYF.

This CDR3 is CATSRPQGYYGYTF. Here the CDR3 DNA reads TGTGCCACCAGCAGACCACAGGGTTACTATGGCTACACCTTC. V gene TRBV15 combines with J gene TRBJ1-2; TRBD1 might be the D (6 bases). The CDR3 contains 14 residues. The germline V gene encodes CDR1 LNHNV and CDR2 YYDKDF (reference sequence). The V end was cut by 2 bases, the J end by 3 bases, with 10 bases between. Drawing the rest from reference TRBV15 and TRBJ1-2, the complete variable domain is DAMVIQNPRYQVTQFGKPVTLSCSQTLNHNVMYWYQQKSSQAPKLLFHYYDKDFNNEADTPDNFQSRRPNTSFCFLDIRSPGLGDTAMYLCATSRPQGYYGYTFGSGTRLTVV.

The sample holds one count of this clone. The chain is built from TRBV6-5 and TRBJ1-4, with TRBD1 as a possible D gene (6 bases). This CDR3 is 13 amino acids long. Trimming stripped 2 bases from V and 5 bases from J, with 6 bases between. Germline loops: CDR1 MNHEY, CDR2 SVGAGI. CDR3 DNA sequence: TGTGCCAGCAGTTACGACAGGAATGAAAAACTGTTTTTT. This sequence encodes CASSYDRNEKLFF.

V and J are TRBV5-4 and TRBJ2-5, with TRBD1 matching over 7 bases. There are 16 residues in the CDR3. V was pared by 3 bases and J by 5 bases, with 13 bases of the junction left unmatched. The germline V gene encodes CDR1 SGHNT and CDR2 YYREEE (reference sequence). The CDR3 coding sequence is TGTGCCAGCAGCTCAGTAGGGGACAGAATTGTGGAGACCCAGTACTTC. Translation gives CASSSVGDRIVETQYF.

The rearrangement uses TRBV24-1 and TRBJ2-3; tentatively, D is TRBD1 (5 bases). Germline V gene sequence: CDR1 KGHDR, CDR2 SFDVKD. The germline V and J ends were trimmed by 0 bases and 4 bases, with 13 bases remaining between them. The CDR3 extends over 16 amino acids. The CDR3 nucleotides read TGTGCCACCAGTGATTTGCAGCAGGGTGGCGCAGATACGCAGTATTTT. Translating gives CATSDLQQGGADTQYF.

V and J are TRBV6-5 and TRBJ1-2, with TRBD1 identical over 7 bases. Germline V gene lookup returns CDR1 MNHEY and CDR2 SVGAGI. V was pared by 4 bases and J by 4 bases, with 12 bases of the junction left unmatched. The CDR3 covers 16 residues. The CDR3 spells CASSSLRGGAVYGYTF. CDR3 bases: TGTGCCAGCAGTTCTTTACGAGGGGGCGCGGTCTATGGCTACACCTTC.

The chain carries TRBV2 and TRBJ2-6; TRBD1 might be the D (5 bases). V lost 0 bases, J lost 4 bases, and 7 bases lay in between. Germline lookup yields CDR1 SNHLY and CDR2 FYNNEI. CDR3 size: 15 residues. The CDR3 region is CASSEAGVGANVLTF. The CDR3 region has the DNA TGTGCCAGCAGTGAAGCAGGGGTCGGGGCCAACGTCCTGACTTTC.

V usage is TRBV19 and J usage is TRBJ2-1; 7 nucleotides line up with TRBD2. The ends lost 1 base at V and 15 bases at J; junction bases unmatched: 9. Germline lookup yields CDR1 LNHDA and CDR2 SQIVND (reference sequence). This CDR3 region has 13 residues. CDR3 protein: CASSIGERGRPFF. The CDR3 DNA reads as TGTGCCAGTAGTATAGGCGAGCGGGGTCGTCCGTTCTTC. Full variable domain (remainder filled in from reference TRBV19 and TRBJ2-1): DGGITQSPKYLFRKEGQNVTLSCEQNLNHDAMYWYRQDPGQGLRLIYYSQIVNDFQKGDIAEGYSVSREKKESFPLTVTSAQKNPTAFYLCASSIGERGRPFFGPGTRLTVL.

The chain joins TRBV5-6 to TRBJ1-2; D remains unclear. Germline V gene data show CDR1 as SGHDT and CDR2 as YYEEEE. The CDR3 is 12 amino acids. Deletions cut 6 bases from V and 14 bases from J, with 20 bases between. DNA for the CDR3: TGTGCCAGCACCTACCGGGGTGAGGGAGATACCTTC. Translated, it gives CASTYRGEGDTF.

V usage is TRBV10-1 and J usage is TRBJ2-7; D possibly corresponds to TRBD1 (6 bases). Germline-derived CDR1 and CDR2 are WNHNN and SYGVQD (reference sequence). V was trimmed by 4 bases and J by 0 bases, leaving 10 bases between them. CDR3 length equals 14 residues. This CDR3 reads CASSAGDTSYEQYF. The CDR3 coding sequence is TGCGCCAGCAGTGCCGGGGACACCTCCTACGAGCAGTACTTC.

J is TRBJ1-5 and V is TRBV16; D ambiguous. The V gene's germline CDR1 is KGHSY and CDR2 FQNENV. The CDR3 is 16 residues long. V was cut by 0 bases and J by 1 base, with 10 bases left in between. DNA for the CDR3: TGTGCCAGCAGCCAATCTCGGGGAAGGAGCAATCAGCCCCAGCATTTT. It translates to CASSQSRGRSNQPQHF.